Sequencing of this TCR beta chain was carried out in a study of OX40 agonist ivuxolimab in advanced cancers. Regarding the research as a whole: Ivuxolimab was a fully human IgG2 agonistic monoclonal antibody targeting the costimulatory receptor OX40 (CD134). Intravenous ivuxolimab was administered to patients every 2 weeks at six dose levels: 0.01, 0.1, 0.3, 1.5, 3 and 10 mg/kg. Among the roughly 54 dose-escalation patients, approximately 20 had hepatocellular carcinoma, around 15 melanoma, 9 renal cell carcinoma and 9 head and neck cancer. A male proportion of around 81% and a mean age of 60 years, ranging from about 20 to 85, were recorded for the dose-escalation cohort. Patients were allowed to have had prior anti-PD-1, anti-PD-L1 or anti-CTLA-4 therapy, and 30% to 50% of the dose-escalation patients had previously received checkpoint inhibitors. Three dose-escalation patients achieved partial responses, one with hepatocellular carcinoma and two with cutaneous melanoma. The purpose of peripheral TCRbeta sequencing was to test whether ivuxolimab changed TCR sequence diversity and led to clonal T-cell expansion. The paper describes the monotherapy dose-escalation part (N of about 47 patients) of the phase I trial of ivuxolimab. Paper-wide results and their limitations: Antigen specificity was not determined for the clonally expanded peripheral T cells. After ivuxolimab, expanded clones were on average more numerous among CD8+ T cells than among CD4+ T cells. At doses of 0.1 to 3.0 mg/kg, clonal expansion of both CD4+ and CD8+ blood T cells was observed from baseline to week 6. Partial responders in the 0.1-3.0 mg/kg groups had among the lowest normalized peripheral clonal expansion, especially among CD8+ T cells. Low levels of normalized T-cell clonal expansion were also seen in some patients who did not respond.

The trial excluded patients who had a history of autoimmune disease or who were on systemic immunosuppression. Peripheral blood for TCR sequencing was collected from all dose cohorts at baseline, on cycle 4 day 1, and on cycle 7 day 1. The samples were drawn from a first-in-human, open-label, multicenter phase I dose-escalation trial of ivuxolimab. Adults with locally advanced or metastatic melanoma, renal cell carcinoma, hepatocellular carcinoma or head and neck squamous cell carcinoma were enrolled in the trial. Before TCR sequencing, CD4+ and CD8+ T cells were separately sorted from peripheral blood. Genomic DNA was isolated from the sorted cells so that the TCRbeta CDR3 region could be sequenced. TCRbeta CDR3 regions were sequenced using the immunoSEQ Assay. The clones in this table, taken by TCRdb from immuneACCESS, are in-frame only. Not every clone is retained; where verified, under half of the shortfall comes from an unresolved V gene, and the cause of the rest is unknown. The sample table lists 60,000 to 85,000 clones, around 85% of them with a count of one. The ten largest clones add up to around 1.8% of the sample.

Details on this clone: Its antigen remains undetermined. Per-base qualities were not stored, and no clone one base away is much larger.

Compared with germline, V lacks 5 bases and J lacks 4 bases; bases without a gene match: 7. CDR1 and CDR2 were assigned from the germline V gene as MNHNS and SASEGT. The CDR3 goes from the cysteine to the phenylalanine over 15 residues. Left in the record is the CDR3 DNA by itself, 45 bases read in frame from the first base. The sample here was CD4+ or CD8+ T cells sorted from blood, taken in a trial of the OX40 agonist ivuxolimab. This TCR came from an adult with an advanced solid tumor such as melanoma, head and neck, liver or kidney cancer. This sequence uses TRBV6-1 and TRBJ2-7, with 11 junctional bases fitting TRBD1. The sequenced DNA is TGTGCCAGCAGTCCAGGACAGGGGGCGTTTTACGAGCAGTACTTC. Translation gives CASSPGQGAFYEQYF.